The present T cell receptor beta chain was sequenced within a study of beta chain features in type 1 diabetes. Broader study findings: Within patients, naive, central memory and Treg TCRB repertoires seemed more similar than within healthy donors. Researchers report that Type 1 diabetes patients had moderately but significantly shorter TCRB CDR3s across all four CD4+ subsets.

Sequencing targeted expressed TCRB transcripts, as all isolated RNA had been reverse transcribed. Method: immunoSEQ multiplex PCR; TCRdb's copy keeps in-frame clones and lacks some. The sample contains some 350,000 clones, 9.6% of which appear only once. Looked up from germline, CDR1 is KGHSH and CDR2 is LQKENI. This CDR3 is 14 amino acids long. As for this clone: Its cognate antigen is unknown. At one end the junction does not follow the germline gene, possibly because of a read error.

Sequencing input: central memory CD4+ T cells from blood. This chain joins TRBV18 and TRBJ2-7; D tentatively reads TRBD1 or TRBD2 (5 bases each). The TCR comes from a man aged 25-45 years with type 1 diabetes. CDR3 DNA sequence: TGTGCCAGCTCAGCACCCGGGACCTCGTACGAGCAGTACTTC. Its protein product is CASSAPGTSYEQYF.